One sample yielded the 26 T cell receptor beta chains listed below, sequenced in a study of T cell repertoires in cytomegalovirus infection. For these receptors, no antigen is known. MiXCR was run by TCRdb on the reads, yielding one entry per CDR3 protein. The table lists about 920,000 distinct CDR3 sequences, approximately 31% of them singletons. Source: cultured CD8+ T cells from PBMCs, taken from culture after CMV antigen stimulation. The receptors here all came from a human donor in good health (CMV status not recorded). Some clones in this sample may be carry-over from other donors' samples.

The genes are TRBV24-1 and TRBJ2-3; D may be TRBD2 (6 bases). In germline, CDR1 is KGHDR, CDR2 SFDVKD. V lost 10 bases to trimming and J lost 3 bases, with 22 bases between them. The CDR3 covers 16 residues. Here the CDR3 reads CATATGRDGITDTQYF. CDR3 sequence (DNA): TGTGCCACGGCGACGGGGCGGGACGGAATAACAGATACGCAGTATTTT.

The chain combines TRBV27 with TRBJ2-7; D remains unclear. Trimming removed 6 bases at V and 4 bases at J, with 10 bases between. CDR1 is MNHEY and CDR2 is SMNVEV in the germline V gene (reference sequence). This CDR3 spans 12 amino acids. This CDR3 reads CASSGRLYEQYF. The CDR3 DNA sequence: TGTGCCAGCAGCGGCAGACTTTACGAGCAGTACTTC.

V and J are TRBV18 and TRBJ2-2; D is perhaps TRBD2 (6 bases). Germline assignment: CDR1 KGHSH and CDR2 LQKENI. With 3 bases removed from V and 4 bases from J, the gap between germline ends came to 15 bases. There are 16 residues in the CDR3. The CDR3 here is CASSPFSAGTTGELFF. The CDR3 DNA follows: TGTGCCAGCTCACCCTTCAGCGCGGGGACCACCGGGGAGCTGTTTTTT. Variable domain in full (rest from reference TRBV18 and TRBJ2-2): NAGVMQNPRHLVRRRGQEARLRCSPMKGHSHVYWYRQLPEEGLKFMVYLQKENIIDESGMPKERFSAEFPKEGPSILRIQQVVRGDSAAYFCASSPFSAGTTGELFFGEGSRLTVL.

The J gene is TRBJ2-7, the V gene TRBV6-2 or TRBV6-3, with D maybe TRBD1 (6 bases). Germline assignment: CDR1 MNHEY and CDR2 SVGEGT. The CDR3 covers 14 residues. V lost 0 bases and J 6 bases, leaving 12 bases between the germline ends. The CDR3 sequence is CASSYSRKQGEQYF. In DNA form, the CDR3 reads TGTGCCAGCAGTTACTCGAGGAAACAGGGCGAGCAGTACTTC.

This clonotype was counted between two and nine times. The chain recombines TRBV12-3 or TRBV12-4 with TRBJ2-1; the D gene is possibly TRBD1 (6 bases). The CDR3 covers 12 residues. Trimming left V 5 bases short and J 10 bases short, with 12 bases between. This CDR3 is CASSQGLREQFF. The CDR3 DNA reads as TGTGCCAGCAGTCAGGGGTTAAGGGAGCAGTTCTTC.

About this clonotype: This clone may be a read error of a much larger clone one base away. The chain carries TRBV7-2 and TRBJ1-4; 8 nucleotides line up with TRBD1. The CDR3 consists of 15 residues. The germline CDR1 and CDR2 sequences are SGHTA and FQGNSA. V was clipped by 4 bases and J by 6 bases; unmatched bases: 7. The CDR3 DNA reads as TGTGCCAGCAGCTCGACCGGGACAGGTGATGAAAAACTGTTTTTT. Translated, it gives CASSSTGTGDEKLFF.

This clonotype was observed a handful of times. This chain joins TRBV14 and TRBJ1-2; 7 nucleotides agree with TRBD1. CDR1 SGHDN and CDR2 FVKESK come from the germline V gene. Trimming took 1 base from V and 2 from J; bases not matched to a gene: 4. CDR3 length: 15 residues. CDR3 sequence reads: CASSQADRANYGYTF. Written as DNA, the CDR3 is TGTGCCAGCAGCCAAGCCGACAGGGCGAACTATGGCTACACCTTC.

This clonotype has just a few counts. V usage is TRBV29-1 and J usage is TRBJ1-5; D call uncertain. CDR3 size: 17 residues. Trimming shortened V by 7 bases and J by 7 bases, and 29 bases separated the two germline ends. The germline gives CDR1 SQVTM, CDR2 ANQGSEA. The CDR3 region has the DNA TGCAGCGCCCTGGTTTCGGACTCTCCGTCGAAACGGCAGCCCCAGCATTTT. It encodes CSALVSDSPSKRQPQHF.

This clonotype appeared a few times. The chain carries TRBV12-3 or TRBV12-4 and TRBJ1-1; D not resolved. V gave up 3 bases and J gave up 6 bases, with 17 bases separating them. The length of the CDR3 is 15 residues. DNA of the CDR3: TGTGCCAGCAGTTTTGGAGGACGGCTGAAAGCTGAAGCTTTCTTT. Translated: CASSFGGRLKAEAFF.

The chain carries TRBV7-6 and TRBJ1-3; possibly TRBD1 for D (6 bases). Germline loops: CDR1 SGHVS, CDR2 FNYEAQ. This CDR3 is built from 15 residues. The ends were cut back, 4 bases at V and 8 bases at J, with 18 bases in the middle. The CDR3 coding sequence is TGTGCCAGCAGCTCACCAGGACAGCTAGGGTACACCATATATTTT. It translates to CASSSPGQLGYTIYF.

The J gene is TRBJ2-3, the V gene TRBV29-1, with D uncertain. V was clipped by 6 bases and J by 0 bases, with 10 bases between them. Per germline, CDR1 SQVTM and CDR2 ANQGSEA. The CDR3 is 13 amino acids. CDR3 sequence reads: CSVLPDSTDTQYF. CDR3 DNA: TGCAGCGTCTTACCTGACAGCACAGATACGCAGTATTTT.

A few counts support this clonotype. The gene calls are TRBV7-9 and TRBJ2-7; 8 nucleotides line up with TRBD1. This CDR3 has 15 amino acids. Germline assignment: CDR1 SEHNR and CDR2 FQNEAQ (reference sequence). Trimming cost V 0 bases and J 3 bases; bases outside gene matches: 4. CDR3: CASSLASDRDYEQYV. CDR3 sequence (DNA): TGTGCCAGCAGCTTAGCTTCGGACAGGGACTACGAGCAGTACGTC.

Concerning this clonotype itself: This may stem from a read error, because a much larger clone lies one nucleotide away. This rearrangement joins TRBV7-6 to TRBJ2-2, with D uncertain. The CDR3 covers 18 residues. Germline values: CDR1 SGHVS, CDR2 FNYEAQ. Trimming left V 1 base short and J 1 base short, with 16 bases between. The CDR3: CASSLVFSLERNTGELFF. CDR3 DNA sequence: TGTGCCAGCAGCTTAGTTTTCTCTTTAGAGCGGAACACCGGGGAGCTGTTTTTT.

The chain couples TRBV5-1 to TRBJ2-1; D perhaps matches TRBD1 (6 bases). CDR3 length: 14 residues. Trimming shortened V by 1 base and J by 8 bases, and 13 bases separated the two germline ends. Germline CDR1 is SGHRS and CDR2 is YFSETQ. This chain's CDR3 is CASSLSTGRDEQFF. For the CDR3, the DNA is TGCGCCAGCAGCTTGTCGACAGGTCGGGATGAGCAGTTCTTC.

The chain joins TRBV27 to TRBJ2-1; D is perhaps TRBD1 (6 bases). The CDR3 runs 13 residues. The germline CDR1 and CDR2 sequences are MNHEY and SMNVEV (reference sequence). The germline V and J ends were trimmed by 3 bases and 9 bases, with 12 bases remaining between them. The CDR3: CASSFATGIEQFF. CDR3 DNA: TGTGCCAGCAGTTTTGCCACAGGGATTGAGCAGTTCTTC.

The chain links TRBV6-5 to TRBJ1-1; D remains ambiguous. The CDR3 extends over 13 amino acids. Per the germline V gene, CDR1 is MNHEY and CDR2 is SVGAGI. With 0 bases removed from V and 8 bases from J, the gap between germline ends came to 10 bases. CDR3 nucleotide sequence: TGTGCCAGCAGTTACTCCGGGGAATTAGAAGCTTTCTTT. Translation: CASSYSGELEAFF.

This clonotype was seen a few times. The chain joins TRBV27 to TRBJ1-5; possible D gene TRBD1, 5 bases. The germline V gene has CDR1 MNHEY and CDR2 SMNVEV (reference sequence). V gave up 5 bases and J gave up 7 bases, with 12 bases separating them. The CDR3 has 13 residues. The CDR3 nucleotides read TGTGCCAGCAGTCGAAGCAGGGTACAGCCCCAGCATTTT. This encodes CASSRSRVQPQHF.

The chain carries TRBV7-2 and TRBJ1-1, with 7 bases fitting TRBD1. This CDR3 is 15 amino acids long. V dropped 5 bases and J dropped 2; count of bases not matched to a gene: 8. Germline values: CDR1 SGHTA, CDR2 FQGNSA. The CDR3 loop reads CASSVSGGGNTEAFF. CDR3 bases: TGTGCCAGCAGCGTAAGCGGAGGGGGCAACACTGAAGCTTTCTTT.

The chain has TRBV27 and TRBJ2-3; TRBD2 matches at 7 bases. CDR3 size: 14 residues. Germline CDR1 MNHEY, CDR2 SMNVEV (reference sequence). With V trimmed by 5 bases and J by 4 bases, 6 bases remained unmatched. In DNA form, the CDR3 reads TGTGCCAGCAGTATCGGACTAGTCGCAGATACGCAGTATTTT. Encoded protein: CASSIGLVADTQYF.

The V gene is TRBV6-6, the J gene TRBJ2-3; 12 positions match TRBD2. CDR3 length: 18 residues. With 0 bases clipped from V and 1 base from J, the junction kept 5 bases outside the gene matches. Germline CDR1 and CDR2: MNHNY and SVGAGI (reference sequence). CDR3 sequence (DNA): TGTGCCAGCAGTTACTCGAGCCGACTAGCGGGGGGCACAGATACGCAGTATTTT. Amino acid sequence: CASSYSSRLAGGTDTQYF.

The rearrangement uses TRBV10-2 and TRBJ1-1, with 8 bases aligning to TRBD1. J gave up 3 bases and V 0 bases, and 3 bases lay outside the gene matches. This CDR3 contains 15 residues. Germline V gene sequence: CDR1 WSHSY, CDR2 SAAADI. The CDR3 DNA is TGCGCCAGCAGTGAGTCAACACAGGGGGACACTGAAGCTTTCTTT. Translating gives CASSESTQGDTEAFF.

This sequence joins TRBV20-1 and TRBJ1-2, with 7 bases lining up with TRBD1. V trimming: 5 bases; J trimming: 8 bases; junction bases outside the gene matches: 8. The germline CDR1 and CDR2 sequences are DFQATT and SNEGSKA (reference sequence). The length of the CDR3 is 12 residues. The CDR3 is CSAYPGTEGYTF. The CDR3 DNA is TGCAGTGCTTACCCCGGGACAGAGGGCTACACCTTC.

The CDR3 protein is CASQDRVAFPLHF. The CDR3 coding sequence is TGTGCCAGCCAGGACAGGGTGGCCTTTCCCCTCCACTTT. The rearrangement joins TRBV5-6 to TRBJ1-6, with 8 positions matching TRBD1. The J segment lost 13 bases and the V segment lost 7 bases, leaving 10 bases of the junction unmatched. Germline lookup yields CDR1 SGHDT and CDR2 YYEEEE. The CDR3 length is 13 residues.

This clonotype turned up a few times. The chain uses TRBV19 and TRBJ2-1; 10 nucleotides match TRBD1. J gave up 5 bases and V 3 bases, and 4 bases lay outside the gene matches. This CDR3 region has 15 residues. From germline, CDR1 is LNHDA and CDR2 SQIVND (reference sequence). The CDR3 region is CASSIPGTGDNEQFF. The CDR3, as DNA: TGTGCCAGTAGTATCCCCGGGACAGGGGACAATGAGCAGTTCTTC.

This clonotype was seen more than once but under ten times. The chain couples TRBV24-1 to TRBJ2-7; D might be TRBD2 (6 bases). V gave up 0 bases and J gave up 2 bases, with 13 bases separating them. Germline CDR1 and CDR2: KGHDR and SFDVKD. The CDR3 spans 16 residues. The CDR3 loop reads CATSDLAPGLPYEQYV. For the CDR3, the DNA is TGTGCCACCAGTGATTTGGCCCCAGGACTACCCTACGAGCAGTACGTC.

The chain links TRBV6-8 to TRBJ2-3, with 7 bases fitting TRBD2. V shed 7 bases and J 2 bases; nucleotides not matched to a gene: 6. This CDR3 contains 14 residues. Germline CDR1 is MNHGY and CDR2 is SAAAGT. CDR3 DNA sequence: TGTGCCAGCAAGAAGCGGGGAGACACAGATACGCAGTATTTT. It is translated as CASKKRGDTDTQYF.